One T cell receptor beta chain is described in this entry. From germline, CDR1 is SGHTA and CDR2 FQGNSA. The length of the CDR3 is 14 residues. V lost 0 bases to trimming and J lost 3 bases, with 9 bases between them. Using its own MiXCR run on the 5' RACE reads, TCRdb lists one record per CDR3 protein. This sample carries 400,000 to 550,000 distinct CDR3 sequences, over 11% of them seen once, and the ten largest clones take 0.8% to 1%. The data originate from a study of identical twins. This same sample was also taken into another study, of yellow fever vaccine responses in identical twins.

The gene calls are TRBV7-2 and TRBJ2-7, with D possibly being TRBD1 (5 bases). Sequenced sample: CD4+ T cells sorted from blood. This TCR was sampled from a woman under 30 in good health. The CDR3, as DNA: TGTGCCAGCAGCTTAGCCGGACAAGACTACGAGCAGTACTTC. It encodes CASSLAGQDYEQYF.